A single sample gave rise to the 30 T cell receptor beta chains below, sequenced in a study of cytomegalovirus exposure and HLA in healthy donors. PCR used 60 Vbeta primers and 13 Jbeta primers. Data came from immunoSEQ multiplex PCR; TCRdb stores just in-frame clones and leaves some out. Of 70,000 to 100,000 clones listed, 67% are singletons. Sequencing was done on a sample of PBMCs. The receptors originated from a woman aged 45 to 65 in good health and CMV-seropositive.

For the CDR3, the DNA is TGTGCCAGCAGTCAGAACCGGGTCAGCACAGATACGCAGTATTTT. Translated, it gives CASSQNRVSTDTQYF. The J gene is TRBJ2-3, the V gene TRBV6-6; D gene uncertain. The germline CDR1 and CDR2 sequences are MNHNY and SVGAGI (reference sequence). This CDR3 has 15 amino acids. V gave up 5 bases and J gave up 0 bases, with 12 bases separating them.

The V and J genes are TRBV10-3 and TRBJ1-1, with a possible D match to TRBD1 (6 bases). CDR1 ENHRY and CDR2 SYGVKD come from the germline V gene. V was shortened by 6 bases and J by 3 bases, with 17 bases between the two germline ends. The CDR3 contains 15 residues. DNA for the CDR3: TGTGCCATCAGCGACGGACAGCCCGGCGACACTGAAGCTTTCTTT. Translation: CAISDGQPGDTEAFF.

This chain connects TRBV9 to TRBJ1-2, with D possibly being TRBD1 (5 bases). Germline-derived CDR1 and CDR2 are SGDLS and YYNGEE. V was shortened by 3 bases and J by 2 bases, with 14 bases between the two germline ends. The CDR3 runs 15 residues. CDR3 protein: CASSGSREDNYGYTF. CDR3 bases: TGTGCCAGCAGCGGATCCAGGGAGGACAACTATGGCTACACCTTC. Based on the CDR3 plus reference TRBV9 and TRBJ1-2, the full variable domain is DSGVTQTPKHLITATGQRVTLRCSPRSGDLSVYWYQQSLDQGLQFLIQYYNGEERAKGNILERFSAQQFPDLHSELNLSSLELGDSALYFCASSGSREDNYGYTFGSGTRLTVV.

The rearrangement links TRBV13 to TRBJ1-6; D is unclear. The CDR3 consists of 16 residues. The germline V gene encodes CDR1 PRHDT and CDR2 FYEKMQ (reference sequence). V was pared by 5 bases and J by 7 bases, with 18 bases between. In DNA, the CDR3 is TGTGCCAGCAGCCCGGGCCCCCGGGAGTTCAATTCACCCCTCCACTTT. Its translation: CASSPGPREFNSPLHF.

V is TRBV5-4 and J is TRBJ1-2; D gene uncertain. Germline values: CDR1 SGHNT, CDR2 YYREEE (reference sequence). The V end lost 0 bases, the J end lost 5 bases, and 14 bases lay between the germline ends. The length of the CDR3 is 15 residues. The CDR3 sequence is CASSLVGGSFYGYTF. The CDR3 nucleotides read TGTGCCAGCAGCTTGGTTGGAGGATCCTTTTATGGCTACACCTTC.

The rearrangement joins TRBV30 to TRBJ1-2; 8 nucleotides line up with TRBD1. The trim removed 0 bases at V and 8 bases at J, leaving 8 bases unmatched. Germline V CDR1 and CDR2: GTSNPN, SVGIG (reference sequence). CDR3 size: 14 residues. The CDR3 here is CAWSVGQGAAGYTF. For the CDR3, the DNA is TGTGCCTGGAGTGTAGGGCAGGGGGCGGCCGGCTACACCTTC.

In the case of this clone: Additional DNA sequences in this sample encode the identical CDR3. Written as DNA, the CDR3 is TGTGCCAGCAGCCCGCAGAATGAACAGCCCCAGCATTTT. Its translation is CASSPQNEQPQHF. J is TRBJ1-5 and V is TRBV11-2; D uncertain. Germline CDR1 SGHAT, CDR2 FQNNGV. The CDR3 consists of 13 residues. V gave up 5 bases and J gave up 7 bases, with 12 bases separating them.

Only a few counts were recorded for this clone. The rearrangement uses TRBV13 and TRBJ2-1; 8 bases agree with TRBD2. The CDR3 length is 16 residues. V was clipped by 4 bases and J by 6 bases; unmatched bases: 11. CDR1 is PRHDT and CDR2 is FYEKMQ in the germline V gene (reference sequence). CDR3 sequence reads: CASSSTGLAGVNEQFF. The CDR3, as DNA: TGTGCCAGCAGCTCGACTGGACTAGCAGGAGTCAATGAGCAGTTCTTC.

The rearrangement joins TRBV27 to TRBJ1-3, with D unclear. Trimming pared 6 bases from V and 0 bases from J, leaving 12 bases between. This CDR3 contains 15 residues. Germline V gene sequence: CDR1 MNHEY, CDR2 SMNVEV (reference sequence). The CDR3 DNA follows: TGTGCCAGCAGCCGTGCTCATAGCTCTGGAAACACCATATATTTT. Amino acid sequence: CASSRAHSSGNTIYF.

This clone was observed a handful of times. The V gene is TRBV28, the J gene TRBJ1-3, with TRBD1 as a possible D gene (5 bases). The CDR3 has 15 amino acids. V lost 6 bases and J 4 bases, leaving 16 bases between the germline ends. Germline CDR1 is MDHEN and CDR2 is SYDVKM. CDR3 residues: CASRPSQGAGNTIYF. The CDR3, as DNA: TGTGCCAGCAGACCTTCGCAGGGTGCGGGAAACACCATATATTTT.

This clone showed up just a few times. V is TRBV4-1 and J is TRBJ2-4; a weak D match, TRBD2 (6 bases). In germline, CDR1 is MGHRA, CDR2 YSYEKL. The CDR3 extends over 14 amino acids. The V end was cut by 0 bases, the J end by 8 bases, with 11 bases between. The CDR3 coding sequence is TGCGCCAGCAGCCAAGATTCCGGGGGAGACATTCAGTACTTC. This codes for CASSQDSGGDIQYF.

The rearrangement links TRBV6-6 to TRBJ1-2, with D tentatively TRBD1 (6 bases). Trimming removed 10 bases at V and 7 bases at J, with 16 bases between. Per germline, CDR1 MNHNY and CDR2 SVGAGI (reference sequence). The length of the CDR3 is 12 residues. CDR3 residues: CATQGTGTGYTF. CDR3 nucleotide sequence: TGTGCCACGCAGGGGACGGGCACTGGCTACACCTTC.

The V gene is TRBV5-4, the J gene TRBJ2-1; 9 bases line up with TRBD1. Trimming at V came to 3 bases and at J to 12 bases, leaving 7 bases not matched to a gene. Per germline, CDR1 SGHNT and CDR2 YYREEE (reference sequence). The CDR3 loop spans 13 amino acids. CDR3 loop: CASSSGTGRGQFF. In DNA form, the CDR3 reads TGTGCCAGCAGCTCCGGGACAGGGAGGGGGCAGTTCTTC.

The V and J genes are TRBV19 and TRBJ1-1; 9 nucleotides match TRBD1. The CDR3 is made up of 13 amino acids. Germline CDR1 is LNHDA and CDR2 is SQIVND (reference sequence). V dropped 3 bases and J dropped 10; count of bases not matched to a gene: 6. This chain's CDR3 is CASSIRTGDGAFF. CDR3 DNA sequence: TGTGCCAGTAGTATCCGGACAGGGGATGGAGCTTTCTTT.

The chain recombines TRBV27 with TRBJ2-1; D is perhaps TRBD1 (5 bases). The length of the CDR3 is 15 residues. Germline V CDR1 and CDR2: MNHEY, SMNVEV (reference sequence). Trimming stripped 6 bases from V and 3 bases from J, with 15 bases between. This chain's CDR3 is CASSVGDLVYNEQFF. The CDR3 DNA sequence: TGTGCCAGCAGCGTAGGGGATTTAGTCTACAATGAGCAGTTCTTC.

As DNA, the CDR3 is TGCGCCAGCAGCTTTCCTATTACCGGGGAGCTGTTTTTT. Amino acids: CASSFPITGELFF. J is TRBJ2-2 and V is TRBV5-1, with D unclear. Germline V gene sequence: CDR1 SGHRS, CDR2 YFSETQ. CDR3 length: 13 amino acids. V shed 2 bases and J shed 5 bases, with 7 bases lying between them.

The J gene is TRBJ2-1, the V gene TRBV6-6; possibly TRBD1 for D (6 bases). Germline loops: CDR1 MNHNY, CDR2 SVGAGI (reference sequence). This CDR3 contains 15 residues. V was clipped by 2 bases and J by 2 bases, with 10 bases between them. CDR3 loop: CASSYQQGAYNEQFF. Written as DNA, the CDR3 is TGTGCCAGCAGTTACCAACAGGGAGCCTACAATGAGCAGTTCTTC.

The V and J genes are TRBV2 and TRBJ1-2; no reliable D call. V was shortened by 6 bases and J by 14 bases, with 13 bases between the two germline ends. This CDR3 has 10 residues. Germline CDR1 and CDR2: SNHLY and FYNNEI. The CDR3 bases are TGTGCCAGCAGGAAGGGCACGGGGACCTTC. Amino acids: CASRKGTGTF.

The CDR3 is CATSYLGTSGEKLFF. Written as DNA, the CDR3 is TGTGCCACATCTTACCTAGGGACATCGGGAGAAAAACTGTTTTTT. The chain recombines TRBV19 with TRBJ1-4; TRBD1 is a possible D gene (6 bases). Between the trimmed V and J ends, which lost 10 bases and 8 bases, there was a span of 23 bases. This CDR3 region has 15 residues. CDR1 and CDR2 from the germline V gene are LNHDA and SQIVND (reference sequence).

The rearrangement links TRBV2 to TRBJ2-5; TRBD2 aligns across 11 bases. V shed 7 bases and J 5 bases; nucleotides not matched to a gene: 12. The germline V gene has CDR1 SNHLY and CDR2 FYNNEI. This CDR3 contains 16 residues. The CDR3 protein is CASTLGSGGAAETQYF. The CDR3 bases are TGTGCCAGCACCCTTGGTAGCGGGGGGGCTGCGGAGACCCAGTACTTC.

This clone has only a few counts. The chain recombines TRBV4-1 with TRBJ1-1; D is ambiguous. The germline V gene encodes CDR1 MGHRA and CDR2 YSYEKL. Between the trimmed V and J ends, which lost 5 bases and 3 bases, there was a span of 25 bases. The CDR3 consists of 18 residues. The CDR3 region has the DNA TGCGCCAGCAGCTATCCGGCTCCAGGTTTAGGTGTCGACACTGAAGCTTTCTTT. Translation gives CASSYPAPGLGVDTEAFF.

This clone was seen a few times. The rearrangement joins TRBV18 to TRBJ2-5; D perhaps matches TRBD2 (5 bases). This CDR3 region has 13 residues. Looked up from germline, CDR1 is KGHSH and CDR2 is LQKENI. Trimming removed 6 bases at V and 4 bases at J, with 12 bases between. The CDR3 coding sequence is TGTGCCAGCTCCGAGACTACGATAGAGACCCAGTACTTC. This codes for CASSETTIETQYF.

The rearrangement joins TRBV6-1 to TRBJ1-1, with TRBD1 as a possible D gene (6 bases). The CDR3 loop spans 16 amino acids. The germline V gene has CDR1 MNHNS and CDR2 SASEGT. Trimming stripped 3 bases from V and 5 bases from J, with 19 bases between. The CDR3, as DNA: TGTGCCAGCAGTGACGACGTAAGGCAGGGGCGGACTGAAGCTTTCTTT. As protein: CASSDDVRQGRTEAFF.

CDR3 in amino acids: CASSQGGQNNQPQHF. In DNA, the CDR3 is TGCGCCAGCAGCCAAGGGGGACAGAACAATCAGCCCCAGCATTTT. The rearrangement uses TRBV4-1 and TRBJ1-5; 7 bases are shared with TRBD1. Germline V lookup: CDR1 MGHRA, CDR2 YSYEKL. There are 15 residues in the CDR3. V lost 1 base to trimming and J lost 3 bases; unmatched junction nucleotides: 3.

The rearrangement links TRBV2 to TRBJ1-5; 10 bases agree with TRBD1. The CDR3 has 16 residues. Looked up from germline, CDR1 is SNHLY and CDR2 is FYNNEI. After removal of 6 bases from V and 3 bases from J, the junction contained 8 bases not matched to a gene. This CDR3 reads CASSDWTGGNNQPQHF. CDR3 nucleotide sequence: TGTGCCAGCAGCGACTGGACAGGGGGAAACAATCAGCCCCAGCATTTT. The full variable domain, in which reference TRBV2 and TRBJ1-5 provide the parts outside the CDR3, is EPEVTQTPSHQVTQMGQEVILRCVPISNHLYFYWYRQILGQKVEFLVSFYNNEISEKSEIFDDQFSVERPDGSNFTLKIRSTKLEDSAMYFCASSDWTGGNNQPQHFGDGTRLSIL.

The table lists this clone with a count of one. J is TRBJ2-5 and V is TRBV5-1; tentative D call: TRBD2 (6 bases). This CDR3 spans 15 amino acids. Germline CDR1 reads SGHRS; CDR2 reads YFSETQ. V dropped 5 bases and J dropped 7 bases, with 21 bases sitting between them. The CDR3: CASSTVAEALGTQYF. The CDR3 region has the DNA TGCGCCAGCAGTACCGTAGCGGAGGCGCTCGGGACCCAGTACTTC.

This clone came up a few times. V usage is TRBV19 and J usage is TRBJ1-6, with a weak D call TRBD1 (6 bases). Germline-derived CDR1 and CDR2 are LNHDA and SQIVND (reference sequence). V was pared by 1 base and J by 7 bases, with 11 bases between. The CDR3 spans 15 residues. DNA of the CDR3: TGTGCCAGTAGTATAGGTGGGGGCCCAAATTCACCCCTCCACTTT. This translates into CASSIGGGPNSPLHF.

CDR3 in DNA: TGTGCCAGCAGCAGGACGGGACAGGGAATTGGCGAGCAGTACTTC. The encoded protein is CASSRTGQGIGEQYF. The chain couples TRBV14 to TRBJ2-5, with 9 bases matching TRBD1. Near its end, the DNA agrees better with TRBJ2-7, so the J call may be wrong. From germline, CDR1 is SGHDN and CDR2 FVKESK. CDR3 length: 15 amino acids.

The rearrangement uses TRBV7-8 and TRBJ1-5, with 9 bases fitting TRBD1. CDR1 and CDR2 (germline): SGHVS, FQNEAQ. The CDR3 contains 18 residues. Trimming removed 1 base from V and 7 bases from J; junction bases left unmatched: 14. The CDR3 protein is CASSLDFERTGADQPQHF. Written as DNA, the CDR3 is TGTGCCAGCAGCTTAGATTTTGAAAGGACAGGGGCGGACCAGCCCCAGCATTTT.

This chain links TRBV28 with TRBJ2-1; weak D call: TRBD2 (7 bases). V gave up 5 bases and J gave up 8 bases, with 13 bases separating them. This CDR3 has 13 residues. The germline V gene encodes CDR1 MDHEN and CDR2 SYDVKM. The CDR3 DNA reads as TGTGCCAGCAGTCGTCAAGGGGGGGATGAGCAGTTCTTC. It encodes CASSRQGGDEQFF.